This entry describes one TCR beta chain. Its antigen is unidentified. V lost 3 bases and J lost 4, with 19 bases in between. This CDR3 contains 18 residues. Germline CDR1 and CDR2: LNHDA and SQIVND (reference sequence). This entry comes from a study of OX40 agonist ivuxolimab in advanced cancers. About the study: Patients were dosed intravenously with ivuxolimab at 0.01 to 10 mg/kg every 2 weeks. Of mixed ages from about 20 to 80 and averaging about 60 years, the group was more than 65% male.

Baseline, cycle 4 day 1, and cycle 7 day 1 were the blood sampling points. Findings and limits, study-wide: Among T cells, CD8+ cells averaged more expanded clones than CD4+ cells.

Sequencing was performed with immunoSEQ multiplex PCR; in TCRdb, only in-frame clones are kept and a portion is missing. Altogether 12,000 or so clones are present, under 80% being singletons, with the ten largest covering 25% to 30%. The V gene is TRBV19, the J gene TRBJ1-6, with D hard to call. The material was CD4+ or CD8+ T cells sorted from blood, obtained in a trial of the OX40 agonist ivuxolimab. The receptor comes from an adult with an advanced solid tumor such as melanoma, head and neck, liver or kidney cancer. The CDR3, as DNA: TGTGCCAGTAGTATTCATACTGTGACAAGGGATTATAATTCACCCCTCCACTTT. This sequence encodes CASSIHTVTRDYNSPLHF.